This entry lists 25 T cell receptor beta chains sequenced from one sample in a study of T cell changes during pregnancy in multiple sclerosis. Clones were sequenced by immunoSEQ multiplex PCR, and TCRdb holds only the in-frame ones, with some missing. The sample lists about 97,000 clones; 90% were seen once. The source material was peripheral blood, sampled in the second trimester of pregnancy. The receptors originated from a female donor in good health, enrolled as a control in a pregnancy study.

The chain combines TRBV28 with TRBJ2-3; tentatively, D is TRBD1 (6 bases). V was pared by 7 bases and J by 1 base, with 12 bases between. This CDR3 contains 14 residues. Germline-derived CDR1 and CDR2 are MDHEN and SYDVKM. In DNA form, the CDR3 reads TGTGCCAGCATTGGACAGCCTGGCACAGATACGCAGTATTTT. Translated: CASIGQPGTDTQYF.

This sequence joins TRBV18 and TRBJ1-2; possibly TRBD1 for D (5 bases). The CDR3 extends over 18 amino acids. Trimming pared 3 bases from V and 1 base from J, leaving 21 bases between. CDR1 and CDR2 (germline): KGHSH, LQKENI. For the CDR3, the DNA is TGTGCCAGCTCACCTGGCTTCGCCAGGGAGGCCTTTAACTATGGCTACACCTTC. This translates into CASSPGFAREAFNYGYTF.

This sequence joins TRBV2 and TRBJ1-1; 11 bases agree with TRBD1. The CDR3 has 16 amino acids. J gave up 0 bases and V 2 bases, and 2 bases lay outside the gene matches. Germline values: CDR1 SNHLY, CDR2 FYNNEI. This chain's CDR3 is CASSERDRGVNTEAFF. The CDR3 DNA follows: TGTGCCAGCAGTGAAAGGGACAGGGGGGTGAACACTGAAGCTTTCTTT.

This chain uses TRBV19 with TRBJ1-2; 8 nucleotides agree with TRBD1. V shed 4 bases, J shed 7 bases, and the junction held 5 bases outside the gene matches. CDR1 is LNHDA, CDR2 SQIVND, per germline (reference sequence). The CDR3 covers 13 residues. The CDR3 here is CASSTLDRVGYTF. The CDR3 nucleotides are TGTGCCAGTAGTACCTTGGACAGGGTTGGCTACACCTTC.

J is TRBJ2-3 and V is TRBV27, with D perhaps TRBD2 (6 bases). V lost 5 bases to trimming and J lost 9 bases, with 15 bases between them. The CDR3 loop spans 13 amino acids. Germline CDR1 is MNHEY and CDR2 is SMNVEV (reference sequence). CDR3 nucleotide sequence: TGTGCCAGCAGTAGTACGGGGGTAGGGACGCAGTATTTT. This sequence encodes CASSSTGVGTQYF.

The chain is built from TRBV25-1 and TRBJ2-5; 9 positions match TRBD2. The CDR3 contains 16 residues. CDR1 MGHDK and CDR2 SYGVNS come from the germline V gene. The trim removed 3 bases at V and 1 base at J, leaving 6 bases unmatched. CDR3 DNA: TGTGCCAGCAGTGAGAGGGCGGGAGGGTCCCAAGAGACCCAGTACTTC. Translating it yields CASSERAGGSQETQYF.

In its sample, this clone was seen once. The chain employs TRBV4-1 and TRBJ2-7; 8 bases agree with TRBD1. Germline CDR1 is MGHRA and CDR2 is YSYEKL. V lost 2 bases and J lost 2; bases outside the gene matches: 8. This CDR3 region has 16 residues. CDR3 loop: CASSQTGQGATYEQYF. CDR3 DNA sequence: TGCGCCAGCAGCCAAACAGGACAGGGAGCGACCTACGAGCAGTACTTC.

The V gene is TRBV2, the J gene TRBJ2-3; the match to TRBD1 covers 7 bases. The CDR3 has 13 residues. V shed 10 bases and J 11 bases; nucleotides not matched to a gene: 15. Per the germline V gene, CDR1 is SNHLY and CDR2 is FYNNEI. CDR3 coding DNA: TGTGCCACCGAGGGGGCATCCCTCCCCCGGCAGTATTTT. As protein: CATEGASLPRQYF. Together with reference TRBV2 and TRBJ2-3, the CDR3 gives the full variable domain: EPEVTQTPSHQVTQMGQEVILRCVPISNHLYFYWYRQILGQKVEFLVSFYNNEISEKSEIFDDQFSVERPDGSNFTLKIRSTKLEDSAMYFCATEGASLPRQYFGPGTRLTVL.

The J gene is TRBJ1-2, the V gene TRBV5-1; D perhaps matches TRBD1 (6 bases). From germline, CDR1 is SGHRS and CDR2 YFSETQ. The CDR3 length is 14 residues. The V gene lost 2 bases and the J gene lost 0 bases, with 8 bases spanning the gap. In DNA, the CDR3 is TGCGCCAGCAGCTTCCGGACAGCTAACTATGGCTACACCTTC. Translating gives CASSFRTANYGYTF.

This sequence joins TRBV7-6 and TRBJ1-3; TRBD1 matches at 7 bases. CDR1 is SGHVS and CDR2 is FNYEAQ in the germline V gene. This CDR3 region has 16 residues. Trimming at V came to 4 bases and at J to 0 bases, leaving 6 bases not matched to a gene. CDR3 sequence: CASSYGQESSGNTIYF. The CDR3 DNA is TGTGCCAGCAGCTACGGACAGGAGAGCTCTGGAAACACCATATATTTT.

This chain joins TRBV19 and TRBJ2-7; 8 bases match TRBD2. CDR1 and CDR2 from the germline V gene are LNHDA and SQIVND (reference sequence). The CDR3 is 15 residues long. The trim removed 5 bases at V and 5 bases at J, leaving 11 bases unmatched. The CDR3 DNA is TGTGCCAGTAGTCCAAGGACTAGCACCATCCACGAGCAGTACTTC. Encoded protein: CASSPRTSTIHEQYF.

V and J are TRBV28 and TRBJ2-7, with 9 bases matching TRBD1. V trimming: 1 base; J trimming: 0 bases; junction bases outside the gene matches: 7. Germline CDR1 and CDR2: MDHEN and SYDVKM. The CDR3 is 17 amino acids. CDR3 sequence: CASSLYLGQGSSYEQYF. The CDR3 DNA reads TGTGCCAGCAGTTTATATCTGGGACAGGGAAGCTCCTACGAGCAGTACTTC.

The V call is TRBV18, the J call TRBJ1-1, with D uncertain. This CDR3 has 13 amino acids. The V end was cut by 3 bases, the J end by 3 bases, with 8 bases between. Germline-derived CDR1 and CDR2 are KGHSH and LQKENI. CDR3 bases: TGTGCCAGCTCACCGAGGGCGGACACTGAAGCTTTCTTT. Amino acids: CASSPRADTEAFF.

This chain uses TRBV9 with TRBJ1-1; the D gene is possibly TRBD1 (6 bases). V was clipped by 4 bases and J by 4 bases, with 17 bases between them. Germline lookup yields CDR1 SGDLS and CDR2 YYNGEE. The CDR3 loop spans 15 amino acids. The CDR3 is CASSSYRVGGTEAFF. For the CDR3, the DNA is TGTGCCAGCAGCTCGTACAGGGTAGGGGGCACTGAAGCTTTCTTT.

This clone was seen only once. V and J are TRBV6-1 and TRBJ2-7; D not resolved. This CDR3 spans 16 amino acids. V shed 2 bases and J shed 4 bases, with 18 bases lying between them. The V gene's germline CDR1 is MNHNS and CDR2 SASEGT. This chain's CDR3 is CASSERGLARSYEQYF. The CDR3 nucleotides read TGTGCCAGCAGTGAACGCGGCCTGGCGAGAAGTTACGAGCAGTACTTC.

DNA for the CDR3: TGTGCCAGCTCACTTCGAATGACAGGGGAAGGTTTTGGCAATCAGCCCCAGCATTTT. This sequence encodes CASSLRMTGEGFGNQPQHF. The chain combines TRBV18 with TRBJ1-5, with 8 bases identical to TRBD1. The CDR3 runs 19 residues. After removal of 4 bases from V and 2 bases from J, the junction contained 16 bases not matched to a gene. The germline V gene has CDR1 KGHSH and CDR2 LQKENI. Complete variable domain (other parts from reference TRBV18 and TRBJ1-5): NAGVMQNPRHLVRRRGQEARLRCSPMKGHSHVYWYRQLPEEGLKFMVYLQKENIIDESGMPKERFSAEFPKEGPSILRIQQVVRGDSAAYFCASSLRMTGEGFGNQPQHFGDGTRLSIL.

The V gene is TRBV27, the J gene TRBJ2-7; TRBD1 matches at 7 bases. The CDR3 runs to 15 residues. The germline V gene has CDR1 MNHEY and CDR2 SMNVEV (reference sequence). V lost 6 bases to trimming and J lost 0 bases; unmatched junction nucleotides: 8. The CDR3 here is CASRLLDRPSYEQYF. In nucleotides, the CDR3 is TGTGCCAGCAGACTCCTGGACAGGCCCTCCTACGAGCAGTACTTC.

J is TRBJ1-1 and V is TRBV27; 8 nucleotides align to TRBD1. CDR3 size: 14 residues. Germline V CDR1 and CDR2: MNHEY, SMNVEV (reference sequence). J was trimmed by 3 bases and V by 5 bases; bases with no gene match: 5. This CDR3 is CASSAQGADTEAFF. The CDR3 nucleotides read TGTGCCAGCAGTGCCCAGGGGGCGGACACTGAAGCTTTCTTT.

This clone came up once. The J gene is TRBJ1-1, the V gene TRBV19, with D tentatively TRBD1 (6 bases). The CDR3 contains 17 residues. Germline CDR1 reads LNHDA; CDR2 reads SQIVND (reference sequence). V lost 5 bases, J lost 0 bases, and 19 bases lay in between. CDR3 in amino acids: CASSYRAGNRLNTEAFF. The CDR3 DNA reads as TGTGCCAGTAGTTACAGGGCAGGGAACAGGTTGAACACTGAAGCTTTCTTT.

The rearrangement joins TRBV6-5 to TRBJ1-3; D unclear. The ends were cut back, 5 bases at V and 0 bases at J, with 11 bases in the middle. This CDR3 is built from 15 residues. Per germline, CDR1 MNHEY and CDR2 SVGAGI. CDR3 region: CASSPDSVSGNTIYF. Written as DNA, the CDR3 is TGTGCCAGCAGTCCCGACTCCGTCTCTGGAAACACCATATATTTT.

The table lists this clone with a few counts. The rearrangement uses TRBV7-9 and TRBJ1-2; 10 bases are a match to TRBD1. J was trimmed by 3 bases and V by 5 bases; bases with no gene match: 9. The V gene's germline CDR1 is SEHNR and CDR2 FQNEAQ (reference sequence). This CDR3 spans 16 amino acids. Here the CDR3 DNA reads TGTGCCAGCAGCGGGCGGGACAGGGGTATCCACTATGGCTACACCTTC. Residues: CASSGRDRGIHYGYTF.

The chain uses TRBV9 and TRBJ1-2, with D unclear. V was cut by 4 bases and J by 8 bases, with 12 bases left in between. Germline V gene data show CDR1 as SGDLS and CDR2 as YYNGEE. CDR3 length: 12 residues. CDR3 nucleotides: TGTGCCAGCAGCCCAGAGGGATACGGCTACACCTTC. This codes for CASSPEGYGYTF.

This clone was detected only once. The chain links TRBV18 to TRBJ2-7; D may be TRBD1 (5 bases). There are 13 residues in the CDR3. Trimming pared 2 bases from V and 5 bases from J, leaving 10 bases between. The germline V gene has CDR1 KGHSH and CDR2 LQKENI. CDR3 coding DNA: TGTGCCAGCTCACCATGGCAGGGCGACGAGCAGTACTTC. Translation gives CASSPWQGDEQYF.

J is TRBJ2-2 and V is TRBV5-5; 7 positions agree with TRBD1. Germline V gene data show CDR1 as SGHKS and CDR2 as YYEKEE (reference sequence). The CDR3 is made up of 15 amino acids. V trimming: 4 bases; J trimming: 4 bases; junction bases outside the gene matches: 7. The DNA for the CDR3 is TGTGCCAGCAGCCTTTTGGGACAGAGCACCGGGGAGCTGTTTTTT. Translating gives CASSLLGQSTGELFF.

J is TRBJ2-1 and V is TRBV28; D might be TRBD1 (6 bases). V was pared by 11 bases and J by 0 bases, with 17 bases between. Germline CDR1 and CDR2: MDHEN and SYDVKM. The CDR3 length is 15 residues. The CDR3 region has the DNA TGTGCCGGAACATCAACAGGGAGCTCCTACAATGAGCAGTTCTTC. Translating gives CAGTSTGSSYNEQFF. The whole variable domain, filled in from reference TRBV28 and TRBJ2-1, reads DVKVTQSSRYLVKRTGEKVFLECVQDMDHENMFWYRQDPGLGLRLIYFSYDVKMKEKGDIPEGYSVSREKKERFSLILESASTNQTSMYLCAGTSTGSSYNEQFFGPGTRLTVL.